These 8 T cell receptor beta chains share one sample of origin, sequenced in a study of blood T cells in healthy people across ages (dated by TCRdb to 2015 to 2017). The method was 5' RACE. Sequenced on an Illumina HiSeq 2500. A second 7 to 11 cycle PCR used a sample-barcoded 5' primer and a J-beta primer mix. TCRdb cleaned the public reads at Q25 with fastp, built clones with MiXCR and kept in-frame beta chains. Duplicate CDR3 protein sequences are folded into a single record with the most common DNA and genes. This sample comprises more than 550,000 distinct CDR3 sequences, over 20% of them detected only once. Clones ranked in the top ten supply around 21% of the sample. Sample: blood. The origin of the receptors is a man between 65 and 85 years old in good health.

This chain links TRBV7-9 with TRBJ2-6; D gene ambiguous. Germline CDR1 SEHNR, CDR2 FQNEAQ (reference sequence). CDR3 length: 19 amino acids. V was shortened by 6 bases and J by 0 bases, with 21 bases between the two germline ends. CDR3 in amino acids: CASSPRGPTRFSGANVLTF. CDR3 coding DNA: TGTGCCAGCAGTCCGCGAGGCCCGACACGTTTCTCTGGGGCCAACGTCCTGACTTTC.

The CDR3 DNA sequence: TGTGCCAGCAGCTCTCGGACTAGGGAGACCCAGTACTTC. Its protein is CASSSRTRETQYF. The chain links TRBV13 to TRBJ2-5; TRBD2 aligns across 7 bases. Germline assignment: CDR1 PRHDT and CDR2 FYEKMQ (reference sequence). V lost 4 bases, J lost 5 bases, and 4 bases stayed unmatched. The CDR3 has 13 amino acids.

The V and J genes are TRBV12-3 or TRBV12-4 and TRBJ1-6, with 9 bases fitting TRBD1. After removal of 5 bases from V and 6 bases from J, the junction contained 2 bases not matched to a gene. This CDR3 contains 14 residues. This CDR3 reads CASSQTGGNSPLHF. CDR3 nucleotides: TGTGCCAGCAGTCAGACAGGGGGTAATTCACCCCTCCACTTT.

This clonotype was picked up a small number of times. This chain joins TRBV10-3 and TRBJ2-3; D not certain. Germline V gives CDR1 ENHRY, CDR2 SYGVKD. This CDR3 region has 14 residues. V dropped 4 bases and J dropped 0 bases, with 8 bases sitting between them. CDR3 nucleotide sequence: TGTGCCATCAGTGTATCCGGTAGCACAGATACGCAGTATTTT. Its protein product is CAISVSGSTDTQYF.

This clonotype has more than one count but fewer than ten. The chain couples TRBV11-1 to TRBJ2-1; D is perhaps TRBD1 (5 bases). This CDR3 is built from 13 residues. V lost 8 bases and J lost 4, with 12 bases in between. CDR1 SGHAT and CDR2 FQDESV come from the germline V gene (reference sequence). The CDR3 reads CASAGRNYNEQFF. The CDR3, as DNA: TGTGCCAGCGCAGGGCGGAATTACAATGAGCAGTTCTTC. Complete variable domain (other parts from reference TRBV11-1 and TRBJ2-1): EAEVAQSPRYKITEKSQAVAFWCDPISGHATLYWYRQILGQGPELLVQFQDESVVDDSQLPKDRFSAERLKGVDSTLKIQPAELGDSAMYLCASAGRNYNEQFFGPGTRLTVL.

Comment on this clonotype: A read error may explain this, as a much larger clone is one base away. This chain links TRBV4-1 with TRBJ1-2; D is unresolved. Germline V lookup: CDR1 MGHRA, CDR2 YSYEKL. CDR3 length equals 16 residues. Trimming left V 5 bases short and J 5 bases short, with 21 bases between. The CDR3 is CASSESERVGNYGYTF. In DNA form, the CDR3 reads TGCGCCAGCAGCGAAAGCGAGAGGGTGGGGAATTATGGCTACACCTTC.

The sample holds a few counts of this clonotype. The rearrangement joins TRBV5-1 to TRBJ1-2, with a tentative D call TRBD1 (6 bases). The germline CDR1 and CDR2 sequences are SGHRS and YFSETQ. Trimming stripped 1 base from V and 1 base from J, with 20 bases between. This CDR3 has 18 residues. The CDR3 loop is CASSLTRAGALFNYGYTF. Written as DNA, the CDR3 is TGCGCCAGCAGCTTGACCCGGGCAGGGGCCCTTTTTAACTATGGCTACACCTTC.

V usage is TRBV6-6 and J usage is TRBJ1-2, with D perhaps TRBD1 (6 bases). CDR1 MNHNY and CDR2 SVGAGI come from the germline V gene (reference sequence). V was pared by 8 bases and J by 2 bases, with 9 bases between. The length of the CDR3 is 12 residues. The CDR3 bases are TGTGCCAGCTTCACAGGGAACTATGGCTACACCTTC. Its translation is CASFTGNYGYTF.